The clone carrying this TCR beta chain has a handful of counts. TCRdb ran MiXCR on the RT-PCR reads and lists one entry per CDR3 protein. The sample includes approximately 250,000 distinct CDR3 sequences, more than 9% seen only once; the top ten take 7.5% to 10%. The data stem from a study of response to subunit inactivated influenza vaccine. Per the germline V gene, CDR1 is SNHLY and CDR2 is FYNNEI. Losses at the gene ends were 6 bases for V and 5 bases for J; bases not matched to a gene: 7. CDR3 length: 14 amino acids. The receptor's source is a man between 45 and 60 years old who received an inactivated influenza vaccine. The gene calls are TRBV2 and TRBJ2-5; 9 bases line up with TRBD1. The material was non-naive T cells sorted from PBMCs, obtained 14 days before vaccination. CDR3 DNA: TGTGCCAGCAGAACAACAGGGGGCGGGGAGACCCAGTACTTC. It is translated as CASRTTGGGETQYF.